This TCR beta chain was captured by sequencing in a study of shared clonotypes between healthy human individuals. As to this clone: What it binds is not known.

Study results and limitations: In having few donors, the study represented limited genetic and exposure-history diversity.

Repertoires were generated with immunoSEQ multiplex PCR, while TCRdb's copy carries only in-frame clones and drops some. The top ten hold under 0.45% of the sample, which has a few million clones, 93% seen once. The sequenced sample consisted of naive CD4+ T cells from PBMCs. Subset meaning: CD45RA+ positively selected. The source of this sequence is a man younger than 30 in good health. Some clones in this sample may be carry-over from other donors' samples.

Written as DNA, the CDR3 is TGTGCCAGCAGTGCGGCAGGGGGCGAAGAGACCCAGTACTTC. Its translation is CASSAAGGEETQYF. The genes are TRBV28 and TRBJ2-5, with 8 positions matching TRBD1. The CDR3 has 14 amino acids. Germline V gene sequence: CDR1 MDHEN, CDR2 SYDVKM. V gave up 5 bases and J gave up 3 bases; unmatched junction bases: 5.